This T cell receptor (beta chain) originates from a study of shared clonotypes between healthy human individuals. Points on this clone: Its specificity is not known.

This CDR3 is built from 16 residues. Trimming left V 3 bases short and J 6 bases short, with 18 bases between. Per the germline V gene, CDR1 is SGHRS and CDR2 is YFSETQ. The study, taken as a whole, reports: As a rule, naive subsets had a larger estimated richness than memory subsets. Against clonotypes common to all four donors, non-shared ones had lower generation probabilities.

In the authors' methods: Junction-only sequences without quality scores came from ImmunoSEQ, so filtering differed. TCRdb keeps only in-frame clones here, not all; method: immunoSEQ multiplex PCR. The V and J calls and the clone size are those of that table, but D and trimming were determined from the DNA. The sample holds around 2.3 million clones; 95% are singletons and the top ten take more than 0.1%. The source is a man aged 18 to 30 in good health. Sequencing was performed on naive CD4+ T cells sorted from blood. Subset specified: CD45RA+ positively selected. The rearrangement joins TRBV5-1 to TRBJ1-4; TRBD1 might be the D (5 bases). The CDR3 loop is CASSSGGQGVHEKLFF. In DNA, the CDR3 is TGCGCCAGCAGCTCAGGCGGGCAGGGAGTACATGAAAAACTGTTTTTT.